What follows describes a single T cell receptor (beta chain). The method was immunoSEQ multiplex PCR; TCRdb's version includes in-frame clones alone and lacks a portion of them. The profile covers 550,000 to 800,000 clones, with around 85% appearing a single time and roughly 0.01% taken by the ten largest. The sample is drawn from a study of shared T cell receptors in the human thymus. These same records also appear under a second study, on human thymus T cells. That work contributes: It was healthy Finnish infants having corrective surgery for congenital heart defects who were the donors. The thymus was resected at corrective cardiac surgery. Apparent skewing of V and J gene usage characterized both thymic and blood repertoires. Related studies noted strongly shared thymic repertoires across unrelated people.

The sequence was obtained from a girl less than two years old with a congenital heart defect. Sample: thymocytes.

CDR3: CASSPRGGREAFF. CDR3 DNA sequence: TGTGCCAGCAGCCCGCGGGGGGGCAGAGAAGCTTTCTTT. The chain links TRBV5-8 to TRBJ1-1, with D perhaps matching TRBD1 (6 bases). V was clipped by 4 bases and J by 8 bases, with 15 bases between them. The length of the CDR3 is 13 residues. From germline, CDR1 is SGHTS and CDR2 YDEGEE.